This T cell receptor (beta chain) derives from a study of cytomegalovirus exposure and HLA in healthy donors. Study as a whole: Falling in the Caucasian-associated ancestry cluster were 80% to 90% of some 400 genotyped donors. Study observations and caveats: A later analysis linked a missense DCLRE1C variant to TCR beta V- and J-gene trimming.

Primers: 60 Vbeta forward and 13 Jbeta reverse. Sequencing used immunoSEQ multiplex PCR; TCRdb keeps in-frame clones, though not all of them. Here the sample spans 140,000 or so clones, about 74% being singletons. This clone was observed a single time. What it binds is not known. The sequenced sample was PBMCs. This TCR came from a man aged 18 to 29 in good health and CMV-seropositive.

The CDR3 protein is CASSLTVQNTEAFF. The CDR3 coding sequence is TGCGCCAGCAGCTTGACAGTACAGAACACTGAAGCTTTCTTT. This sequence joins TRBV5-1 and TRBJ1-1; D not certain. V gave up 1 base and J gave up 1 base, with 8 bases separating them. Germline V CDR1 and CDR2: SGHRS, YFSETQ. This CDR3 region has 14 residues. Full variable domain (remainder filled in from reference TRBV5-1 and TRBJ1-1): KAGVTQTPRYLIKTRGQQVTLSCSPISGHRSVSWYQQTPGQGLQFLFEYFSETQRNKGNFPGRFSGRQFSNSRSEMNVSTLELGDSALYLCASSLTVQNTEAFFGQGTRLTVV.